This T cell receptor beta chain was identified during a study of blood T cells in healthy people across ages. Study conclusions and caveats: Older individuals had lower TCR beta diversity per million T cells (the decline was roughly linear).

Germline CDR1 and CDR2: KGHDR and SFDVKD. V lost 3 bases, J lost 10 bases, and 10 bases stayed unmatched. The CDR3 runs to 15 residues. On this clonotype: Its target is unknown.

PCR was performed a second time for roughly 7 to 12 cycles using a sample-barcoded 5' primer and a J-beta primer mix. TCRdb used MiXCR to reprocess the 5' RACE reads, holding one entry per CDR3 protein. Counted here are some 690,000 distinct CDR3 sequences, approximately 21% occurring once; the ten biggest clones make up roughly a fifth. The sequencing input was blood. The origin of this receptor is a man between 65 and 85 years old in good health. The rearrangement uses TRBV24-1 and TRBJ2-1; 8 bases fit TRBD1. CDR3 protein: CATSDLGQGAREQFF. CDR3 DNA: TGTGCCACCAGTGATCTCGGACAGGGAGCCAGAGAGCAGTTCTTC.